Listed here is a single TCR beta chain. Antigen unknown. Germline CDR1 is SGHAT and CDR2 is FQNNGV. The CDR3 sequence is 16 residues long. The junction had 3 bases not matched to a gene; V was cut back by 4 bases and J by 6 bases. These data belong to a study of long-term antiretroviral therapy in people with HIV. Study conclusions and caveats: The study found narrower CDR3 length ranges in HIV repertoires than in controls. Across all time points, the repertoire was dominated by clones that expanded before ART.

Sequencing relied on immunoSEQ assay v3.0, run at survey level. Sequencing aimed to cover about 35,000-50,000 T-cell genomes per sample. Sequencing was performed with immunoSEQ multiplex PCR; in TCRdb, only in-frame clones are kept and a portion is missing. The table has approximately 35,000 clones, 60% to 85% seen once; the top ten hold under 8.5%. Samples held 1-10 million cryopreserved PBMC before DNA extraction. The genes are TRBV11-2 and TRBJ2-2, with TRBD2 identical over 15 bases. The sequence was collected from a woman between 45 and 60 years old with HIV. The specimen comprised unsorted PBMCs, sampled 2 years after starting antiretroviral therapy. CDR3 DNA sequence: TGTGCCAGCAGCTGGGGGACTAGCGGGGGGTCCGGGGAGCTGTTTTTT. Encoded protein: CASSWGTSGGSGELFF.